This TCR beta chain was recovered during a study of T cell responses to AZD1222 COVID-19 vaccine. Findings and caveats of the study: Seropositive at baseline were only a handful of AZD1222 recipients. Donor demographics were predominantly white British with a female majority; clonal diversity may be underestimated.

This clone came up a few times. Its antigen is as yet unknown. Sequenced by immunoSEQ multiplex PCR; TCRdb stores in-frame clones only, minus some. The profile shows 110,000 or so clones, about 89% of them singletons. The CDR3 covers 16 residues. With V trimmed by 4 bases and J by 5 bases, 11 bases remained unmatched. Germline V gives CDR1 SGHTS, CDR2 YDEGEE. The sequence derives from an adult who received the AZD1222 COVID-19 vaccine. This rearrangement joins TRBV5-8 to TRBJ2-7; 11 bases agree with TRBD2. The sample here was peripheral blood, taken 28 days after the second AZD1222 dose. CDR3 sequence: CASSLYTSGGGHEQYF. In DNA form, the CDR3 reads TGTGCCAGCAGCCTTTATACTAGCGGGGGCGGCCACGAGCAGTACTTC.